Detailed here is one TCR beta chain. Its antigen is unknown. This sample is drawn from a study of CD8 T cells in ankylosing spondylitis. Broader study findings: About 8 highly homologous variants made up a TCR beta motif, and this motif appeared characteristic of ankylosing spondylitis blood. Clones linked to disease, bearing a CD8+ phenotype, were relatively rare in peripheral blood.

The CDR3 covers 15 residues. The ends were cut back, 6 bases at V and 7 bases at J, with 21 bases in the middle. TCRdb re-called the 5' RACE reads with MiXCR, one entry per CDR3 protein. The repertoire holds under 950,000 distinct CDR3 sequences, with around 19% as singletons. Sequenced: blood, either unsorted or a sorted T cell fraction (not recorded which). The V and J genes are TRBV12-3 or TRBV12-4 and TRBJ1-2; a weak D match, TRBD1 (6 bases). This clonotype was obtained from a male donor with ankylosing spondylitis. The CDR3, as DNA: TGTGCCAGCAGCCCAGACCGTCCAGGGGAGGTTGGCTACACCTTC. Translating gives CASSPDRPGEVGYTF.